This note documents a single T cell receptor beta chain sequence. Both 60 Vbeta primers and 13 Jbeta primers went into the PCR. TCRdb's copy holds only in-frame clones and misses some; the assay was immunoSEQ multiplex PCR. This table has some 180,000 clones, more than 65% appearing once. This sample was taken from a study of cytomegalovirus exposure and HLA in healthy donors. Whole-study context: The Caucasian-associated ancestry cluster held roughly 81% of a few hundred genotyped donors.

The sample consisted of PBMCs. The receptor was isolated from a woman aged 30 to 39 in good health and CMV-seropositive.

CDR3 nucleotides: TGTGCCAGCAGCCCGCCGGGACAGGGATTCTACGAGCAGTACTTC. Amino acid sequence: CASSPPGQGFYEQYF. The chain links TRBV9 to TRBJ2-7; 9 nucleotides line up with TRBD1. From germline, CDR1 is SGDLS and CDR2 YYNGEE. J gave up 3 bases and V 4 bases, and 8 bases lay outside the gene matches. This CDR3 has 15 amino acids.